This entry is about one TCR beta chain. The antigen is unknown. The data were taken from a study of CD8+ T cells in alopecia areata. The CDR3 totals 14 residues. Germline CDR1 SGHDT, CDR2 YYEEEE. J gave up 7 bases and V 2 bases, and 7 bases lay outside the gene matches. TCR sequencing used cDNA made by reverse transcription of extracted RNA. TCRdb's table, derived via immunoSEQ multiplex PCR, lists solely in-frame clones and lacks some. The repertoire consists of around 270,000 clones, with about 62% occurring once and the leading ten covering approximately 2%. Broader study findings: The study found tofacitinib significantly decreased scalp clonality and expanded CD8+ clones among the top 100.

Treatment indicated: oral pan-JAK inhibitor, 5-10 mg twice daily. Sampling of alopecia areata patients yielded lesional scalp punch biopsies as well as peripheral blood. Both CD4+ and CD8+ T cells were separated by sorting PBMCs. Here the sequenced sample was CD4+ T cells sorted from blood, taken at week 24, from a patient treated with tofacitinib. The TCR comes from a human donor with alopecia areata. V is TRBV5-6 and J is TRBJ1-1; 8 bases match TRBD1. The CDR3 DNA follows: TGTGCCAGCAGCTTACCGACAGGGGTGGGTGAAGCTTTCTTT. This encodes CASSLPTGVGEAFF.